A selection of T cell receptor beta chains follows, all from one sample in a study of blood T cell repertoires in COVID-19. Repertoires were generated with immunoSEQ multiplex PCR, while TCRdb's copy carries only in-frame clones and drops some. The sample lists approximately 180,000 clones, roughly 91% occurring once. The specimen sequenced was peripheral blood. Receptor source: a man aged 35 to 55 with active or convalescent COVID-19. Each CDR3 is given without its conserved first and last residue. Each record gives: CDR3 length, V gene, J gene, CDR3 protein.

13	TRBV6-5	TRBJ2-2	ASSYSAGVTGELF
9	TRBV29-1	TRBJ1-3	SASRGNTIY
11	TRBV7-8	TRBJ1-1	ASSLLDRVSAF
15	TRBV13	TRBJ2-3	ASSLPSVAGATDTQY
15	TRBV6-1	TRBJ2-6	ASSEMGGGSGANVLT
11	TRBV7-9	TRBJ1-5	ASSIQGGQPQH
11	TRBV28	TRBJ1-5	ASSLAGDQPQH
13	TRBV28	TRBJ2-2	ASLSTGGTTGELF
12	TRBV14	TRBJ1-1	ASSQVPEDTEAF
13	TRBV5-1	TRBJ2-1	ASSVRDSHLNEQF
16	TRBV11-3	TRBJ2-7	ASSLDPPGQGGTYEQY
13	TRBV9	TRBJ2-1	ASSGTGRAVNEQF
11	TRBV4-2	TRBJ1-5	ASSQDGHSPQH
11	TRBV9	TRBJ2-7	ASSVSGEYEQY
15	TRBV28	TRBJ2-6	ASSSPLYRAGANVLT
11	TRBV5-1	TRBJ1-5	ASSADGGQPQH
14	TRBV11-2	TRBJ1-4	ASSQGTATTNEKLF
15	TRBV6-1	TRBJ2-1	ASSESSGLGGVNEQF